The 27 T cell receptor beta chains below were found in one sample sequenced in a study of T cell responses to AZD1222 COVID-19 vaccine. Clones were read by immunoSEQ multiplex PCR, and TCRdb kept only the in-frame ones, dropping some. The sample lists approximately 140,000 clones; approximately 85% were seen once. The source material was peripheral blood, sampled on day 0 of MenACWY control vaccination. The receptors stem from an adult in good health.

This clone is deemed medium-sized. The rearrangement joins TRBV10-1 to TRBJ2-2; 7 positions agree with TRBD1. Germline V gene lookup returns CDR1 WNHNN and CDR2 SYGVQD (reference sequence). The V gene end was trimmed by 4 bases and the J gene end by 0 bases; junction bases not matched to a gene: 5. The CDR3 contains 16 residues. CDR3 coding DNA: TGCGCCAGCAGTGGGGTCGGGACAGCGAACACCGGGGAGCTGTTTTTT. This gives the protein CASSGVGTANTGELFF.

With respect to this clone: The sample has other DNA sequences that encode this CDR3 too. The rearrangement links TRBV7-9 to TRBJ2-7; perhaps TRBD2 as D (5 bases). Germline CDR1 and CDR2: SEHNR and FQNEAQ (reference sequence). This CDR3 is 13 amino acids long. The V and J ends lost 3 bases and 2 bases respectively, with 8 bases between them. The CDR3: CASSFREPYEQYF. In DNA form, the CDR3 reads TGTGCCAGCAGCTTTAGGGAGCCCTACGAGCAGTACTTC.

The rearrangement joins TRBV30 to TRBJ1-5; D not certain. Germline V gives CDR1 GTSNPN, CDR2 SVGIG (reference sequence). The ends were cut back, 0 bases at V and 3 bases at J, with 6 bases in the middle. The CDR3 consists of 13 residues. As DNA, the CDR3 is TGTGCCTGGAGTGTGGGTAACAATCAGCCCCAGCATTTT. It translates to CAWSVGNNQPQHF.

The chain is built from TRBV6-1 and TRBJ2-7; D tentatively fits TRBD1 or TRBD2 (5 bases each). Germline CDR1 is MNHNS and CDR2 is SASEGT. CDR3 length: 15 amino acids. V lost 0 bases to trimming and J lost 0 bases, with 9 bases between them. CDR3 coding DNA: TGTGCCAGCAGTGAAGCCGGGACGAACTCCTACGAGCAGTACTTC. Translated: CASSEAGTNSYEQYF.

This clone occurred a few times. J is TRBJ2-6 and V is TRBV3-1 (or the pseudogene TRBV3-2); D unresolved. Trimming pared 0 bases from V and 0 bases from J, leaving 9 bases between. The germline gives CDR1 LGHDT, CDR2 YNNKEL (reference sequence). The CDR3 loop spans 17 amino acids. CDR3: CASSQDSSSSGANVLTF. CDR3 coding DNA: TGTGCCAGCAGCCAAGACAGTTCAAGCTCTGGGGCCAACGTCCTGACTTTC.

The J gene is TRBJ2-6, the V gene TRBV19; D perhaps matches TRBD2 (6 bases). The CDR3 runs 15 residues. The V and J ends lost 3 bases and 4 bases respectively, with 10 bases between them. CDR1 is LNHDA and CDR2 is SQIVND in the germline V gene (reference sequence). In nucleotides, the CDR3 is TGTGCCAGTAGTATGTCGGGGGTCGGGGCCAACGTCCTGACTTTC. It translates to CASSMSGVGANVLTF.

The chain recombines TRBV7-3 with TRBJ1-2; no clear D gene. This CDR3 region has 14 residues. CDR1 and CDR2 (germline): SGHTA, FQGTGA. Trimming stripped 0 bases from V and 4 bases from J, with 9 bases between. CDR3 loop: CASSLTHSPYGYTF. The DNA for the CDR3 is TGTGCCAGCAGCTTAACCCACAGCCCCTATGGCTACACCTTC.

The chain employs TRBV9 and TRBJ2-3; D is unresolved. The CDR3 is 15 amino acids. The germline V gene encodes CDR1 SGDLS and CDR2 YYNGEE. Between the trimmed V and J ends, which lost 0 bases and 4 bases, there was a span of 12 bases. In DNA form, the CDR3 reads TGTGCCAGCAGCGTAGCCAGTTACCCCCCAGATACGCAGTATTTT. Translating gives CASSVASYPPDTQYF.

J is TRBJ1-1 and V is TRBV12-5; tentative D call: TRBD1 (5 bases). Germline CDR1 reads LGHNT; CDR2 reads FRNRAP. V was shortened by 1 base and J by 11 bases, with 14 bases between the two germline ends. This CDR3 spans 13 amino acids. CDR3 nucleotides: TGTGCTAGTGGTTTGGAACCCGGGACTCGGGCTTTCTTT. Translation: CASGLEPGTRAFF.

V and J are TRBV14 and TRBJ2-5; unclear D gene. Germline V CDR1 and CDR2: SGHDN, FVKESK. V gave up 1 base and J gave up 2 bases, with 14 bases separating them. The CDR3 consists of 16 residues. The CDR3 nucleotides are TGTGCCAGCAGCCAAGGAGCCTTTGGTGGGCAAGAGACCCAGTACTTC. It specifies CASSQGAFGGQETQYF.

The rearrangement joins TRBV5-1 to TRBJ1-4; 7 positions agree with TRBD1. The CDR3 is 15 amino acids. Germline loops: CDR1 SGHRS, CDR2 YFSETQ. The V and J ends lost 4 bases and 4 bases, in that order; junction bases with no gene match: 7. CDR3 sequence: CASSPRDRLNEKLFF. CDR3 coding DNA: TGCGCCAGCAGCCCCCGGGACAGACTTAATGAAAAACTGTTTTTT.

The CDR3 DNA sequence: TGTGCCAGCAGCCAAGATTGGACTGTATCCTATAATTCACCCCTCCACTTT. Amino acid sequence: CASSQDWTVSYNSPLHF. The gene calls are TRBV3-1 (or the pseudogene TRBV3-2) and TRBJ1-6; D is ambiguous. This CDR3 is built from 17 residues. From germline, CDR1 is LGHDT and CDR2 YNNKEL (reference sequence). V dropped 0 bases and J dropped 1 base, with 10 bases sitting between them.

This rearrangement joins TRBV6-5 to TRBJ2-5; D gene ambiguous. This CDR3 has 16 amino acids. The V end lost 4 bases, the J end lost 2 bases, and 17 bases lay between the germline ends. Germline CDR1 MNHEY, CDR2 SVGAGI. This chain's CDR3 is CASSLGSFRVQETQYF. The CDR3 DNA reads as TGTGCCAGCAGTTTAGGCTCCTTCAGAGTACAAGAGACCCAGTACTTC.

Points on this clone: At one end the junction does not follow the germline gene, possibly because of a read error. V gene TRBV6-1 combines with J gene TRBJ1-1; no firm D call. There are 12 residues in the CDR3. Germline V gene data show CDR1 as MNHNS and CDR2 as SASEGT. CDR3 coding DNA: TGTGCCAGCAGGGAAGGGAACACTGAAGCTTTCTTT. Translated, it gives CASREGNTEAFF.

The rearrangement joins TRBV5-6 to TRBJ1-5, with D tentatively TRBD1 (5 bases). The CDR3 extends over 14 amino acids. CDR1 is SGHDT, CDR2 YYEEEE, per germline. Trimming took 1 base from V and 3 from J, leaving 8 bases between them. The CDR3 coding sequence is TGTGCCAGCAGCTTGAACAGGATCAATCAGCCCCAGCATTTT. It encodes CASSLNRINQPQHF.

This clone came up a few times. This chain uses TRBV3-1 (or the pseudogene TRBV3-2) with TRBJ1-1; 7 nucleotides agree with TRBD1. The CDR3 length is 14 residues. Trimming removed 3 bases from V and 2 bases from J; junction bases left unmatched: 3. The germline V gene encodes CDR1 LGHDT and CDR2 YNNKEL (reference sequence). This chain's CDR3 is CASSHRQGNTEAFF. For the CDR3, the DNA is TGTGCCAGCAGCCACCGACAGGGAAACACTGAAGCTTTCTTT.

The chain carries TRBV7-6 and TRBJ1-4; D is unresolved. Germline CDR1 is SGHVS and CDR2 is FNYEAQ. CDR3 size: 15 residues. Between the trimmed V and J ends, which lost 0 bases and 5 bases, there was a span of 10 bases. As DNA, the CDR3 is TGTGCCAGCAGCTTAGCCACGACCAACAATGAAAAACTGTTTTTT. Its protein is CASSLATTNNEKLFF.

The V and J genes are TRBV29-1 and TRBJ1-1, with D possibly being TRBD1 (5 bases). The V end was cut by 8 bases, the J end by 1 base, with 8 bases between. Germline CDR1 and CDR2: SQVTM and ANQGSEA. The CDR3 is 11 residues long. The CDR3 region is CSMGQNTEAFF. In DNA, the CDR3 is TGCAGCATGGGGCAGAACACTGAAGCTTTCTTT.

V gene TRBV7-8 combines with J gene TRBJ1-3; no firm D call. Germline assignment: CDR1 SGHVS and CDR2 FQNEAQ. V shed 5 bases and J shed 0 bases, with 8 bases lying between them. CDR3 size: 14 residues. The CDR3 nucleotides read TGTGCCAGCAGCGACATAAGCTCTGGAAACACCATATATTTT. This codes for CASSDISSGNTIYF.

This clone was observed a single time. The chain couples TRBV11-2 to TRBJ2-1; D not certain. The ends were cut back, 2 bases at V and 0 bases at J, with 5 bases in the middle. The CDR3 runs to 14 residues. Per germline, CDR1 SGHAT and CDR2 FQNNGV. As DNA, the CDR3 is TGTGCCAGCAGCTTACAGAACTCCTACAATGAGCAGTTCTTC. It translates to CASSLQNSYNEQFF. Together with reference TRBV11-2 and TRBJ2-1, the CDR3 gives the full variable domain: EAGVAQSPRYKIIEKRQSVAFWCNPISGHATLYWYQQILGQGPKLLIQFQNNGVVDDSQLPKDRFSAERLKGVDSTLKIQPAKLEDSAVYLCASSLQNSYNEQFFGPGTRLTVL.

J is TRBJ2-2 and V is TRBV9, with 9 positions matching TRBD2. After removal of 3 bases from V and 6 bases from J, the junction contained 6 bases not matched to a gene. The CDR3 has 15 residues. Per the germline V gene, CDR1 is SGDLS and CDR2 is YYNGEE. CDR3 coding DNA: TGTGCCAGCAGCGCGGGCGGGGGGGCCCCCGGGGAGCTGTTTTTT. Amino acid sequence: CASSAGGGAPGELFF. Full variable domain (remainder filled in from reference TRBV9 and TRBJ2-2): DSGVTQTPKHLITATGQRVTLRCSPRSGDLSVYWYQQSLDQGLQFLIQYYNGEERAKGNILERFSAQQFPDLHSELNLSSLELGDSALYFCASSAGGGAPGELFFGEGSRLTVL.

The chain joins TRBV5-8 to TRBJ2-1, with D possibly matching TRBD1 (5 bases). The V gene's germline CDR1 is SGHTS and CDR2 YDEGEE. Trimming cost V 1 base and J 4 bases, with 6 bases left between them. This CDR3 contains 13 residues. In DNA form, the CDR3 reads TGTGCCAGCAGCTTGACAGGTTACAATGAGCAGTTCTTC. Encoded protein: CASSLTGYNEQFF.

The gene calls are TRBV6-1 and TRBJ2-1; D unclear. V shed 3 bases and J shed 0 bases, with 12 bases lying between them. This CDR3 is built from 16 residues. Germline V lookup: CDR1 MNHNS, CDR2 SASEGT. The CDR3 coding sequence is TGTGCCAGCAGTGATGGACCGGTTAGCTCCTACAATGAGCAGTTCTTC. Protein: CASSDGPVSSYNEQFF.

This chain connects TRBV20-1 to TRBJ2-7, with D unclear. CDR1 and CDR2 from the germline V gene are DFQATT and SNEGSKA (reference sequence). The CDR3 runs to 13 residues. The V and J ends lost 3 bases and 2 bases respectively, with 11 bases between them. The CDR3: CSASGHRTYEQYF. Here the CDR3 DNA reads TGCAGTGCTAGTGGTCATAGGACCTACGAGCAGTACTTC.

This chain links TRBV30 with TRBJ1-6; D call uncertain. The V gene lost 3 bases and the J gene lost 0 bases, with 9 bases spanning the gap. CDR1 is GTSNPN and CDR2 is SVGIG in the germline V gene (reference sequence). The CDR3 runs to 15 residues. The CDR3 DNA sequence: TGTGCCTGGAGGGAGGCGGGCTCCTATAATTCACCCCTCCACTTT. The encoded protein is CAWREAGSYNSPLHF.

The CDR3 DNA is TGCGCCAGCAGGGAAGTAAGTGGGGCCAACGTCCTGACTTTC. It encodes CASREVSGANVLTF. The V call is TRBV5-1, the J call TRBJ2-6; D gene ambiguous. Germline CDR1 and CDR2: SGHRS and YFSETQ. Trimming left V 5 bases short and J 3 bases short, with 9 bases between. The CDR3 length is 14 residues.

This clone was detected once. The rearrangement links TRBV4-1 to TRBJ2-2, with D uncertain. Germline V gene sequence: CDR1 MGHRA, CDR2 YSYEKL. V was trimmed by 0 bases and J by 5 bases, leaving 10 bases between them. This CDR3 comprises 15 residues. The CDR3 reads CASSQEAALTGELFF. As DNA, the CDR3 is TGCGCCAGCAGCCAAGAAGCCGCGCTGACCGGGGAGCTGTTTTTT.